This T cell receptor (beta chain) derives from a study of blood T cell repertoires in COVID-19. Background on the study: Some COVID-19 samples were acute and others convalescent; all came from the United States, Italy and Spain. From T cells, B-cell-depleted T cells, or PBMCs came the material, which was cDNA or gDNA.

The germline V gene encodes CDR1 SGHAT and CDR2 FQNNGV. CDR3 size: 14 residues. V was cut by 3 bases and J by 5 bases, with 13 bases left in between. The repertoire was sequenced with immunoSEQ multiplex PCR; TCRdb's copy has only in-frame clones and lacks some. The repertoire holds under 350,000 clones, with roughly 90% as singletons. Seattle researchers signed up patients amid active infection and tracked them longitudinally. This sequence originates from a woman aged 25 to 39 with COVID-19, enrolled during active disease. The sequencing sample was made of peripheral blood. The rearrangement joins TRBV11-2 to TRBJ2-5; D is possibly TRBD2 (6 bases). The CDR3 loop reads CASSFRAGGETQYF. In DNA, the CDR3 is TGTGCCAGCAGCTTCCGGGCCGGAGGGGAGACCCAGTACTTC.